This TCR beta chain was found in a study of T cells after yellow fever vaccination. This clonotype was seen at least ten times. The CDR3 contains 16 residues. Trimming removed 1 base from V and 1 base from J, with 15 bases in between. Germline CDR1 SGHRS, CDR2 YFSETQ. Synthesis of TCR cDNA relied on 5'RACE template switching, which attached a universal primer site and UMIs. Each CDR3 protein is one row after TCRdb ran MiXCR on the 5' RACE reads. The data contain some 300,000 distinct CDR3 sequences, roughly 4% of them singletons. The receptor comes from a man aged 18 to 30 who received the YFV17D yellow fever vaccine. The sequences come from PBMCs, collected on the day of the yellow fever booster vaccination. The V call is TRBV5-1, the J call TRBJ2-7; TRBD2 might be the D (6 bases). In DNA form, the CDR3 reads TGCGCCAGCAGCTTGTTGGGGACTCAAAGATCCTACGAGCAGTACTTC. Translated, it gives CASSLLGTQRSYEQYF.